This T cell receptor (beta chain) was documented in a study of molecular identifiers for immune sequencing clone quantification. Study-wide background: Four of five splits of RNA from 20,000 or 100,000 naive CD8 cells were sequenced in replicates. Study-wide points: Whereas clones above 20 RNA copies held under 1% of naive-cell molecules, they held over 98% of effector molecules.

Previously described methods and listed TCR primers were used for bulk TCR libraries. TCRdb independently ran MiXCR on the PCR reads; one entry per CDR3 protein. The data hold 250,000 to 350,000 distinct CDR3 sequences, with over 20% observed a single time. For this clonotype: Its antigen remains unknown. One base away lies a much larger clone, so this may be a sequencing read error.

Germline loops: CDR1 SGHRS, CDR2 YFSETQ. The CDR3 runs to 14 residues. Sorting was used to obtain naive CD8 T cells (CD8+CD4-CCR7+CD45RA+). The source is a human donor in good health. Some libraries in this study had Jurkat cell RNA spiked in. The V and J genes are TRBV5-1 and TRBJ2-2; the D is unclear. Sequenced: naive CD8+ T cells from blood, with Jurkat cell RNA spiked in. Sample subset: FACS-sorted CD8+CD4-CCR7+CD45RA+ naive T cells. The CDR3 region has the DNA TGCGCCAGCAGCTTCGTAGGGAACACCAGGGAGCTGTTTTTT. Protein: CASSFVGNTRELFF.